A selection of T cell receptor beta chains follows, all from one sample in a study of cytomegalovirus exposure and HLA in healthy donors. TCRdb's copy holds only in-frame clones and misses some; the assay was immunoSEQ multiplex PCR. This table has over 150,000 clones, roughly 80% appearing once. Sequencing input: PBMCs. The receptors here all came from a woman under 40 in good health and CMV-seropositive. CDR3s include the opening cysteine and the closing phenylalanine or tryptophan. D genes are given only for firm matches. The size entry is marked missing in some rows and otherwise reads once, few, many or a size class.

d_call	v_call	clone_size	j_call	cdr3_nt	cdr3_aa
TRBD2	TRBV7-2	NA	TRBJ2-7	TGTGCCAGCAGCCCCCTTAGTCTAGCGGATCCCTACGAGCAGTACTTC	CASSPLSLADPYEQYF
NA	TRBV7-8	NA	TRBJ2-5	TGTGCCAGCAGCCGCCGGACAGCCCAAGAGACCCAGTACTTC	CASSRRTAQETQYF
NA	TRBV6-5	NA	TRBJ2-5	TGTGCCAGCAGTTCATACACCGCCCCCCAAGAGACCCAGTACTTC	CASSSYTAPQETQYF
NA	TRBV9	NA	TRBJ1-1	TGTGCCAGCAGCGTAGAATCAGGGGTGGACACTGAAGCTTTCTTT	CASSVESGVDTEAFF
NA	TRBV5-6	NA	TRBJ1-4	TGTGCCAGCAGCTCTAGATGGACTAATGAAAAACTGTTTTTT	CASSSRWTNEKLFF
TRBD2	TRBV11-2	NA	TRBJ2-7	TGTGCCAGCAGCTCCGGGACTAGGGGCTCCTACGAGCAGTACTTC	CASSSGTRGSYEQYF
TRBD1	TRBV9	NA	TRBJ1-3	TGTGCCAGCAGGGACAGGCTTCCTAAAAACACCATATATTTT	CASRDRLPKNTIYF
NA	TRBV4-3	NA	TRBJ2-7	TGCGCCAGCAGCCGGGGGCACAGGTTCCCCTACGAGCAGTACTTC	CASSRGHRFPYEQYF
NA	TRBV12-5	NA	TRBJ2-5	TGTGCTAGTGGTTTGGTAAACAGGTTCCAGAAGACCCAGTACTTC	CASGLVNRFQKTQYF
NA	TRBV4-1	NA	TRBJ1-4	TGCGCCAGCAGCCCCGGGAGTGAAAAACTGTTTTTT	CASSPGSEKLFF
NA	TRBV7-3	NA	TRBJ2-3	TGTGCCAGCAGCTTAGGGGCGGGGAACCCAGATACGCAGTATTTT	CASSLGAGNPDTQYF
TRBD2	TRBV6-4	NA	TRBJ2-3	TGTGCCAGCAGTCGACTAGCGGGGGGGGTAGATACGCAGTATTTT	CASSRLAGGVDTQYF
TRBD2	TRBV15	NA	TRBJ2-3	TGTGCCACCAGCAGCTCCCTAGCGGGGGCAGATACGCAGTATTTT	CATSSSLAGADTQYF
NA	TRBV7-3	NA	TRBJ2-3	TGTGCCAGCAGTTTATGGGGAGCAGATACGCAGTATTTT	CASSLWGADTQYF
NA	TRBV5-1	NA	TRBJ1-2	TGCGCCAGCAGCTTGGAAGGGGATGGTCGTGGCTACACCTTC	CASSLEGDGRGYTF
NA	TRBV27	NA	TRBJ1-2	TGTGCCAGCAGTAGGCGTAGCTATGACTATGGCTACACCTTC	CASSRRSYDYGYTF
NA	TRBV7-2	few	TRBJ2-1	TGTGCCAGCAGCTACGGACAGTTCTACAATGAGCAGTTCTTC	CASSYGQFYNEQFF
NA	TRBV7-9	NA	TRBJ1-2	TGTTCCAGCAGCCCCCCAGGGGCCCTTCACTATGGCTACACCTTC	CSSSPPGALHYGYTF
TRBD2	TRBV9	NA	TRBJ2-1	TGTGCCAGCAGCGTTGAGTCGGGGGGTTACAATGAGCAGTTCTTC	CASSVESGGYNEQFF
NA	TRBV19	NA	TRBJ1-5	TGTGCCAGTAGTATATGGGGGGGGCCGGGTAATCAGCCCCAGCATTTT	CASSIWGGPGNQPQHF
NA	TRBV2	NA	TRBJ2-7	TGTGCCAGCAGACCCCGGGGGACCTCCTACGAGCAGTACTTC	CASRPRGTSYEQYF
NA	TRBV6-5	few	TRBJ2-7	TGTGCCAGCAGTTACTACGGAGGGAACTACGAGCAGTACTTC	CASSYYGGNYEQYF
TRBD2	TRBV7-9	NA	TRBJ2-3	TGTGCCAGCAGCTTAGATACGGGGGGGTTCACAGATACGCAGTATTTT	CASSLDTGGFTDTQYF
NA	TRBV5-5	once	TRBJ2-2	TGTGCCAGCAGCTTGCGCCCAGAGAACACCGGGGAGCTGTTTTTT	CASSLRPENTGELFF
TRBD1	TRBV5-1	NA	TRBJ2-5	TGCGCCAGCAGCACACAGGGGGCCGCAGAGACCCAGTACTTC	CASSTQGAAETQYF
NA	TRBV28	NA	TRBJ2-3	TGTGCCAGCCGGGACTTCATGCGGAATACGCAGTATTTT	CASRDFMRNTQYF
NA	TRBV2	NA	TRBJ1-4	TGTGCCAGCAGTGGATCAGGGTTGGGGCTGTTTTTT	CASSGSGLGLFF
NA	TRBV29-1	NA	TRBJ2-7	TGCAGCGTTGAAGAGGACAGTTCCTACGAGCAGTACTTC	CSVEEDSSYEQYF
TRBD2	TRBV6-5	NA	TRBJ2-1	TGTGCCAGCAGTTACAAGGGACTAGCGGGTTACAATGAGCAGTTCTTC	CASSYKGLAGYNEQFF
TRBD1	TRBV4-3	NA	TRBJ1-1	TGCGCCAGCAGCCTGGACAGGGAGGGTTGGAACACTGAAGCTTTCTTT	CASSLDREGWNTEAFF
TRBD2	TRBV13	NA	TRBJ2-1	TGTGCCAGCAGCTTAGGGCTAGCGGGGCTCAATGAGCAGTTCTTC	CASSLGLAGLNEQFF
NA	TRBV7-9	NA	TRBJ1-4	TGTGCCAGCAGCTTGAACGGTTACGATGAAAAACTGTTTTTT	CASSLNGYDEKLFF
TRBD2	TRBV7-6	NA	TRBJ2-2	TGTGCCAGCAGCTTAGCTACTAGCGGGGGGACCGGGGAGCTGTTTTTT	CASSLATSGGTGELFF
TRBD1	TRBV4-3	NA	TRBJ2-7	TGCGCCAGCAGCCAAACAGGGGGAGGTGGCGACGAGCAGTACTTC	CASSQTGGGGDEQYF
TRBD1	TRBV10-3	NA	TRBJ2-7	TGTGCCATCAGTGAGGGGACAGAATCCTACGAGCAGTACTTC	CAISEGTESYEQYF
NA	TRBV5-6	NA	TRBJ1-1	TGTGCCAGCAGCTTGATCCCGGACTCGCGGGCTTTCTTT	CASSLIPDSRAFF
TRBD1	TRBV30	NA	TRBJ1-5	TGTGCCTGGAACCCCGGGAGGACAGGGAAAGTGTATCAGCCCCAGCATTTT	CAWNPGRTGKVYQPQHF
NA	TRBV6-1	once	TRBJ1-6	TGTGCCAGCAGTGAAGTGGGGGGGAACTATAATTCACCCCTCCACTTT	CASSEVGGNYNSPLHF
NA	TRBV15	NA	TRBJ1-4	TGTGCCACCAGCAGAGATCGTCAGGATAATGAAAAACTGTTTTTT	CATSRDRQDNEKLFF
NA	TRBV23-1	NA	TRBJ2-7	TGCGCCAGCAGTCACAAATCCCCGGGACAACCCTACGAGCAGTACTTC	CASSHKSPGQPYEQYF
TRBD1	TRBV11-1	NA	TRBJ2-1	TGTGCCAGCAGCCCCCTCAGGCTAGGACAGGGGTACAATGAGCAGTTCTTC	CASSPLRLGQGYNEQFF
NA	TRBV25-1	NA	TRBJ2-4	TGTGCCAGCAGTGTAAAGTTTGAGAAACTAGCCAAAAACATTCAGTACTTC	CASSVKFEKLAKNIQYF
TRBD2	TRBV7-3	NA	TRBJ2-3	TGTGCCAGCAGCCTCGGAGTGGCGGGGGGCACAGATACGCAGTATTTT	CASSLGVAGGTDTQYF
NA	TRBV7-2	NA	TRBJ2-2	TGTGCCAGCAGCTTACGTCGCGGAAACACCGGGGAGCTGTTTTTT	CASSLRRGNTGELFF
NA	TRBV4-2	NA	TRBJ2-2	TGTGCCAGCAGCCAGGATACTCGACTAGAGAAAATCACCGGGGAGCTGTTTTTT	CASSQDTRLEKITGELFF
NA	TRBV4-3	once	TRBJ1-2	TGCGCCAGCAGCCAAGATGGGGGGGAGGGGCTGTACTATGGCTACACCTTC	CASSQDGGEGLYYGYTF
NA	TRBV28	NA	TRBJ2-6	TGTGCCAGCAATCAGGGTGGGTCTGGGGCCAACGTCCTGACTTTC	CASNQGGSGANVLTF
TRBD2	TRBV4-2	NA	TRBJ2-1	TGTGCCAGCAGCCAAGGGGGGGGAGGGAATGAGCAGTTCTTC	CASSQGGGGNEQFF
NA	TRBV18	NA	TRBJ1-1	TGTGCCAGCTCGTCAGCCAGCCGGGACACCGAAGCTTTCTTT	CASSSASRDTEAFF
NA	TRBV4-3	once	TRBJ1-6	TGCGCCAGCAGCCAAGACCCGCCCGCTGCGCCGAGCTCCTATAATTCACCCCTCCACTTT	CASSQDPPAAPSSYNSPLHF
TRBD1	TRBV5-1	few	TRBJ2-5	TGCGCCAGCAGCTTGGGTCAGGGGGCGCCCCAAGAGACCCAGTACTTC	CASSLGQGAPQETQYF
NA	TRBV9	NA	TRBJ2-1	TGTGCCAGCAGCGTCAACCCTGGCCCCTACAATGAGCAGTTCTTC	CASSVNPGPYNEQFF